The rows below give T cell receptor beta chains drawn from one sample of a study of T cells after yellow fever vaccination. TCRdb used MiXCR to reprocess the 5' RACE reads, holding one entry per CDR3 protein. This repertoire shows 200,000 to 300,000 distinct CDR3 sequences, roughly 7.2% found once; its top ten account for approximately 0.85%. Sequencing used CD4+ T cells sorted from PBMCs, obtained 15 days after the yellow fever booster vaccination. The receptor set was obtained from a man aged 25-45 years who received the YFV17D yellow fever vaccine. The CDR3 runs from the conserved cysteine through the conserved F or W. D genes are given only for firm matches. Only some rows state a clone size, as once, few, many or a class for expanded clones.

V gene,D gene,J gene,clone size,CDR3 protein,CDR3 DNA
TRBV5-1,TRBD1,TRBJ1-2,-,CASRQGVTINYGYTF,TGCGCCAGCAGACAGGGGGTGACGATTAACTATGGCTACACCTTC
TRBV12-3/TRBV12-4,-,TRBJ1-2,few,CASSFSSGTAYGYTF,TGTGCCAGCAGTTTTAGCTCCGGGACCGCCTATGGCTACACCTTC
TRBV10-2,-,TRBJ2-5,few,CASSERVGETQYF,TGCGCCAGCAGTGAGAGGGTTGGAGAGACCCAGTACTTC
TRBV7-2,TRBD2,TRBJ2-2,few,CASRIAGDDTGELFF,TGTGCCAGCAGAATAGCGGGAGATGACACCGGGGAGCTGTTTTTT
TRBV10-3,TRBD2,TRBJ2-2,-,CAISALAGVDTGELFF,TGTGCCATCAGCGCGCTAGCGGGAGTCGACACCGGGGAGCTGTTTTTT
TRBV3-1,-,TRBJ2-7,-,CASSQTGNEQYF,TGTGCCAGCAGCCAAACTGGGAACGAGCAGTACTTC
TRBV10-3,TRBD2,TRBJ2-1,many,CAISDVQREGKRVNEQFF,TGTGCCATCAGTGATGTCCAGCGGGAGGGGAAAAGGGTCAATGAGCAGTTCTTC
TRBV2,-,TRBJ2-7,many,CASSEKGHEQYF,TGTGCCAGCAGTGAAAAGGGCCACGAGCAGTACTTC
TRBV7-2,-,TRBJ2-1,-,CASSLPHGNEQFF,TGTGCCAGCAGCTTGCCTCACGGCAATGAGCAGTTCTTC
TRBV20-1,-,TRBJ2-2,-,CSASTYSNTGELFF,TGCAGTGCCTCGACATACTCGAACACCGGGGAGCTGTTTTTT
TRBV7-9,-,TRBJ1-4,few,CASSWTDEKLFF,TGTGCCAGCAGCTGGACGGATGAAAAACTGTTTTTT
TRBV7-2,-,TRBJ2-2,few,CASSPEVGELFF,TGTGCCAGCAGCCCGGAGGTCGGGGAGCTGTTTTTT
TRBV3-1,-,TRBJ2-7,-,CASSLTSSFYEQYF,TGTGCCAGCAGCTTGACCTCCTCGTTCTACGAGCAGTACTTC
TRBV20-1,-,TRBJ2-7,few,CSAREDVVAAYEQYF,TGCAGTGCTAGAGAGGACGTAGTTGCCGCTTACGAGCAGTACTTC
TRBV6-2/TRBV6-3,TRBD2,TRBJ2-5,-,CASSDLAGVGETQYF,TGTGCCAGCAGTGATCTAGCGGGAGTGGGGGAGACCCAGTACTTC
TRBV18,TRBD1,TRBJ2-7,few,CASSPGQVLGEQYF,TGTGCCAGCTCCCCGGGACAGGTTTTGGGGGAGCAGTACTTC
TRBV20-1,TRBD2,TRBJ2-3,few,CSAITSGRDSDTQYF,TGCAGTGCAATTACTAGCGGGAGAGATTCAGATACGCAGTATTTT
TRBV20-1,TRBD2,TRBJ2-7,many,CSAAGTRGYEQYF,TGCAGTGCTGCCGGGACTAGAGGTTACGAGCAGTACTTC
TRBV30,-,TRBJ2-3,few,CAWSPDSDTQYF,TGTGCCTGGAGTCCGGACTCGGATACGCAGTATTTT
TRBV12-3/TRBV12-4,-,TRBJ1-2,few,CASSKTGRGGGYTF,TGTGCCAGCAGCAAGACCGGACGCGGTGGAGGCTACACCTTC
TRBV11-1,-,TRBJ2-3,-,CASSLARDPIRRDTQYF,TGTGCCAGCAGCTTAGCCAGGGACCCAATTCGACGGGATACGCAGTATTTT
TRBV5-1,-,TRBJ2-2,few,CASSIWQGMSGELFF,TGCGCCAGCAGTATTTGGCAGGGGATGTCCGGGGAGCTGTTTTTT
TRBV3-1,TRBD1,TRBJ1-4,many,CASSHDPGTGGKLFF,TGTGCCAGCAGCCATGACCCCGGGACAGGGGGAAAACTGTTTTTT
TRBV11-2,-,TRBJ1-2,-,CASSPSGFGYTF,TGTGCCAGCAGCCCTTCAGGGTTTGGCTACACCTTC
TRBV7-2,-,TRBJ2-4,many,CASSSIAKNIQYF,TGTGCCAGCAGCTCAATAGCCAAAAACATTCAGTACTTC
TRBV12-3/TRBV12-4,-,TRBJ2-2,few,CASSLAWRNTGELFF,TGTGCCAGCAGTTTAGCGTGGAGAAACACCGGGGAGCTGTTTTTT
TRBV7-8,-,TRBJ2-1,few,CASSPLGYEQFF,TGTGCCAGCAGCCCTCTTGGGTATGAGCAGTTCTTC
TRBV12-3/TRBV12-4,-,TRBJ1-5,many,CASSQRLDQPQHF,TGTGCCAGCAGTCAACGCCTCGATCAGCCCCAGCATTTT
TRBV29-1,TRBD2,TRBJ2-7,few,CSVGRRLAGNEKQYF,TGCAGCGTTGGGAGGCGACTAGCGGGAAATGAGAAGCAGTACTTC
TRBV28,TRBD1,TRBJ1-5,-,CASRIPGQVLSNQPQHF,TGTGCCAGCAGGATCCCGGGACAGGTACTCTCCAATCAGCCCCAGCATTTT
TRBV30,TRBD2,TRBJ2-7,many,CAWKTTGGPHEQYF,TGTGCCTGGAAGACAACGGGAGGGCCCCACGAGCAGTACTTC
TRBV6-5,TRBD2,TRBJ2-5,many,CASSYRTSGGQETQYF,TGTGCCAGCAGTTACAGGACTAGCGGGGGGCAAGAGACCCAGTACTTC
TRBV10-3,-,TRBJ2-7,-,CATAARGYNDEQYF,TGTGCCACAGCGGCAAGAGGGTACAACGACGAGCAGTACTTC
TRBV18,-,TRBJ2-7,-,CASSPRGAGEQYF,TGTGCCAGCTCACCACGGGGGGCTGGCGAGCAGTACTTC
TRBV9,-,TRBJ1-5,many,CASGGGNNQPQHF,TGTGCCAGTGGAGGAGGAAACAATCAGCCCCAGCATTTT
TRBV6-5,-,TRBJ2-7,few,CASGSSHEQYF,TGTGCCAGCGGATCTTCGCACGAGCAGTACTTC
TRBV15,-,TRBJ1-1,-,CATSRQVGSQTEAFF,TGTGCCACCAGCAGACAGGTTGGGAGTCAGACTGAAGCTTTCTTT
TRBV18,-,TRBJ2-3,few,CASSPQSRGTQYF,TGTGCCAGCTCACCACAGTCGAGGGGTACGCAGTATTTT
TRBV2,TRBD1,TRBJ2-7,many,CASLQDRGTYEQYF,TGTGCCAGCTTACAGGACAGGGGGACCTACGAGCAGTACTTC
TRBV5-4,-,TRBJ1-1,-,CASRPYSVNTEAFF,TGTGCCAGTAGACCATACTCGGTGAACACTGAAGCTTTCTTT
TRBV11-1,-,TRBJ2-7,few,CASSFGRTWAYEQYF,TGTGCCAGCAGCTTCGGGCGGACCTGGGCCTACGAGCAGTACTTC
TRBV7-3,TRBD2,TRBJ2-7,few,CASSQGTSGNFLW,TGTGCCAGCAGCCAGGGGACTAGCGGGAACTTCTTGTGG